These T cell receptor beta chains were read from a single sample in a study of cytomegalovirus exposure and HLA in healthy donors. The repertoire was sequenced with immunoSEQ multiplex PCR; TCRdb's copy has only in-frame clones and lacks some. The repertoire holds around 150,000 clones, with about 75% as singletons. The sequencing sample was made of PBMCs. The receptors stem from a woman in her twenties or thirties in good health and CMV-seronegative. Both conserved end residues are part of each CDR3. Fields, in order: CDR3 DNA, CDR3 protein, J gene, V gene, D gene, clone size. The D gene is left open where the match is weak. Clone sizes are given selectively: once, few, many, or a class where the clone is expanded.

CDR3nt: TGTGCCAGCAGCTTGCAGGGCGGTGAAGCTTTCTTT
CDR3aa: CASSLQGGEAFF
j_gene: TRBJ1-1
v_gene: TRBV7-2
d_gene: -
abundance: -

CDR3nt: TGTGCCAGCAGTTCCCGCTCCTACGAGCAGTACTTC
CDR3aa: CASSSRSYEQYF
j_gene: TRBJ2-7
v_gene: TRBV28
d_gene: -
abundance: once

CDR3nt: TGTGCCAGTAGTATACCCGACAGAACTGAAGCTTTCTTT
CDR3aa: CASSIPDRTEAFF
j_gene: TRBJ1-1
v_gene: TRBV19
d_gene: -
abundance: -

CDR3nt: TGTGCCAGCAGGGTATTCGACAGGGGCCCTGAGGAGCAGTACTTC
CDR3aa: CASRVFDRGPEEQYF
j_gene: TRBJ2-7
v_gene: TRBV7-8
d_gene: TRBD1
abundance: once

CDR3nt: TGCGCCAGCAGTAGGGACAGGATGAACACTGAAGCTTTCTTT
CDR3aa: CASSRDRMNTEAFF
j_gene: TRBJ1-1
v_gene: TRBV4-3
d_gene: TRBD1
abundance: -

CDR3nt: TGTGCCAGTAGTTCGCCCCCAGATGGGGGGGAAGCTTTCTTT
CDR3aa: CASSSPPDGGEAFF
j_gene: TRBJ1-1
v_gene: TRBV19
d_gene: -
abundance: -

CDR3nt: TGTGCCAGCAGTGAACTACAGGGCTCAAATTCACCCCTCCACTTT
CDR3aa: CASSELQGSNSPLHF
j_gene: TRBJ1-6
v_gene: TRBV6-1
d_gene: -
abundance: -

CDR3nt: TGCGCCAGCAGCCAAGAGGGAGGGACTAGCGGGGGGCCGGGTGATGAGCAGTTCTTC
CDR3aa: CASSQEGGTSGGPGDEQFF
j_gene: TRBJ2-1
v_gene: TRBV4-3
d_gene: TRBD2
abundance: few

CDR3nt: TGTGCCAGTAGTATAGGATCCGGGAGGGACTATGGCTACACCTTC
CDR3aa: CASSIGSGRDYGYTF
j_gene: TRBJ1-2
v_gene: TRBV19
d_gene: -
abundance: -

CDR3nt: TGCGCCAGCAGAACCGGGACAGGGAACTATGGCTACACCTTC
CDR3aa: CASRTGTGNYGYTF
j_gene: TRBJ1-2
v_gene: TRBV10-2
d_gene: TRBD1
abundance: -

CDR3nt: TGTGCCAGCAGCGATGGGACAGGGGACCCTTACAATGAGCAGTTCTTC
CDR3aa: CASSDGTGDPYNEQFF
j_gene: TRBJ2-1
v_gene: TRBV5-4
d_gene: TRBD1
abundance: -

CDR3nt: TGTGCCAGCAGCACCCGGGAGGACGGTAATGAAAAACTGTTTTTT
CDR3aa: CASSTREDGNEKLFF
j_gene: TRBJ1-4
v_gene: TRBV11-2
d_gene: -
abundance: -

CDR3nt: TGTGCCAGTAGTATCCCGGGACAGGGGGCGCGGGAGCAGTACTTC
CDR3aa: CASSIPGQGAREQYF
j_gene: TRBJ2-7
v_gene: TRBV19
d_gene: TRBD1
abundance: -

CDR3nt: TGTGCCAGCAGCGGCGAGCGGGGGGGCGCAGATACGCAGTATTTT
CDR3aa: CASSGERGGADTQYF
j_gene: TRBJ2-3
v_gene: TRBV9
d_gene: TRBD2
abundance: -

CDR3nt: TGTGCCAGCAGTAGACAGGGGTTGGAGGGCTACACCTTC
CDR3aa: CASSRQGLEGYTF
j_gene: TRBJ1-2
v_gene: TRBV2
d_gene: TRBD1
abundance: -

CDR3nt: TGCAGCGTTGATTTTAGCCCAGATACGCAGTATTTT
CDR3aa: CSVDFSPDTQYF
j_gene: TRBJ2-3
v_gene: TRBV29-1
d_gene: -
abundance: -

CDR3nt: TGTGCCAGCAGCTTGAGGTGGACAGGGGATGGCTACACCTTC
CDR3aa: CASSLRWTGDGYTF
j_gene: TRBJ1-2
v_gene: TRBV7-2
d_gene: TRBD1
abundance: -

CDR3nt: TGTGCCAGCAGCCCCGGGGGGGCGTTGACCGGGGAGCTGTTTTTT
CDR3aa: CASSPGGALTGELFF
j_gene: TRBJ2-2
v_gene: TRBV4-2
d_gene: TRBD2
abundance: -

CDR3nt: TGTGCCAGCAGCTTAACCAGTAGAGGGGGTGTCACTGAAGCTTTCTTT
CDR3aa: CASSLTSRGGVTEAFF
j_gene: TRBJ1-1
v_gene: TRBV7-8
d_gene: -
abundance: -

CDR3nt: TGTGCCAGCTCACCCTGGACTAGCGGGGGGGCAAGCGATGAGCAGTTCTTC
CDR3aa: CASSPWTSGGASDEQFF
j_gene: TRBJ2-1
v_gene: TRBV18
d_gene: TRBD2
abundance: few

CDR3nt: TGTGCCAGCAGGCTTGGGACAGGGAATGGCTACACCTTC
CDR3aa: CASRLGTGNGYTF
j_gene: TRBJ1-2
v_gene: TRBV6-1
d_gene: TRBD1
abundance: -

CDR3nt: TGTGCCAGCAGCCCAACCGGGGGGTACTACGAGCAGTACTTC
CDR3aa: CASSPTGGYYEQYF
j_gene: TRBJ2-7
v_gene: TRBV11-2
d_gene: TRBD2
abundance: -

CDR3nt: TGTGCCAGCAGCGTAGGAGGGGGAAGCGGGGCCCAGTACTTC
CDR3aa: CASSVGGGSGAQYF
j_gene: TRBJ2-5
v_gene: TRBV9
d_gene: -
abundance: once

CDR3nt: TGTGCCAGCAGCTCGACCCTGGACAGGGGGCTTGATGGCTACACCTTC
CDR3aa: CASSSTLDRGLDGYTF
j_gene: TRBJ1-2
v_gene: TRBV7-2
d_gene: TRBD1
abundance: once

CDR3nt: TGTGCCAGCAGCTCTGGACAGGGAGGCTACGAGCAGTACTTC
CDR3aa: CASSSGQGGYEQYF
j_gene: TRBJ2-7
v_gene: TRBV7-6
d_gene: TRBD1
abundance: -

CDR3nt: TGTGCCAGCAGTGAATGGGGGGCTAACTATGGCTACACCTTC
CDR3aa: CASSEWGANYGYTF
j_gene: TRBJ1-2
v_gene: TRBV2
d_gene: -
abundance: few

CDR3nt: TGTGCCAGCAGCCGGACAGGAGATTCACCCCTCCACTTT
CDR3aa: CASSRTGDSPLHF
j_gene: TRBJ1-6
v_gene: TRBV5-8
d_gene: TRBD1
abundance: -

CDR3nt: TGTGCCAGCAGCCAACAGCTAGCTAACTATGGCTACACCTTC
CDR3aa: CASSQQLANYGYTF
j_gene: TRBJ1-2
v_gene: TRBV14
d_gene: -
abundance: once

CDR3nt: TGTGCCAGTATGACCCAGGGGCACCTGAACACTGAAGCTTTCTTT
CDR3aa: CASMTQGHLNTEAFF
j_gene: TRBJ1-1
v_gene: TRBV19
d_gene: -
abundance: -

CDR3nt: TGTGCCAGCAGCTTAGAGCAGGGCTATAATTCACCCCTCCACTTT
CDR3aa: CASSLEQGYNSPLHF
j_gene: TRBJ1-6
v_gene: TRBV7-8
d_gene: -
abundance: -

CDR3nt: TGTGCCATCAGTGAGCAATCCTATATAGCTTTCTTT
CDR3aa: CAISEQSYIAFF
j_gene: TRBJ1-1
v_gene: TRBV10-3
d_gene: -
abundance: -

CDR3nt: TGCGCCAGCAGCCAAGATCTGGAAGGGACAGGGCGGTCGCGGGAAGCTTTCTTT
CDR3aa: CASSQDLEGTGRSREAFF
j_gene: TRBJ1-1
v_gene: TRBV4-3
d_gene: TRBD1
abundance: -

CDR3nt: TGCGCCAGCAGCCAAGGGTCAGGACTAGCGGACAATGAGCAGTTCTTC
CDR3aa: CASSQGSGLADNEQFF
j_gene: TRBJ2-1
v_gene: TRBV4-1
d_gene: TRBD2
abundance: -

CDR3nt: TGCGCCAGCAGCTACCCGACAGGGAGGAACACTGAAGCTTTCTTT
CDR3aa: CASSYPTGRNTEAFF
j_gene: TRBJ1-1
v_gene: TRBV5-1
d_gene: TRBD1
abundance: few

CDR3nt: TGTGCCAGCAGCTTTGGACAGGGAGAGAACACCGGGGAGCTGTTTTTT
CDR3aa: CASSFGQGENTGELFF
j_gene: TRBJ2-2
v_gene: TRBV11-2
d_gene: TRBD1
abundance: few

CDR3nt: TGTGCCAGCAGCGGGCTGAACACTGAAGCTTTCTTT
CDR3aa: CASSGLNTEAFF
j_gene: TRBJ1-1
v_gene: TRBV11-2
d_gene: -
abundance: -

CDR3nt: TGTGCCAGCAGCTTAGTGTCGCGGGAGACCCAGTACTTC
CDR3aa: CASSLVSRETQYF
j_gene: TRBJ2-5
v_gene: TRBV7-2
d_gene: -
abundance: few

CDR3nt: TGTGCCAGCAGCTCGGGACAGGGGGCCGTGAACACTGAAGCTTTCTTT
CDR3aa: CASSSGQGAVNTEAFF
j_gene: TRBJ1-1
v_gene: TRBV11-3
d_gene: TRBD1
abundance: -

CDR3nt: TGTGCCAGCAGCGTAGGGACAGGGGGCTTTAACACTGAAGCTTTCTTT
CDR3aa: CASSVGTGGFNTEAFF
j_gene: TRBJ1-1
v_gene: TRBV9
d_gene: TRBD1
abundance: -

CDR3nt: TGTGCCAGCAGTAAGAGAGGTACGAACACTGAAGCTTTCTTT
CDR3aa: CASSKRGTNTEAFF
j_gene: TRBJ1-1
v_gene: TRBV5-6
d_gene: -
abundance: -

CDR3nt: TGTGCCAGCAGCGTAGAACAGAATTCACCCCTCCACTTT
CDR3aa: CASSVEQNSPLHF
j_gene: TRBJ1-6
v_gene: TRBV9
d_gene: -
abundance: -

CDR3nt: TGTGCCAGCCATGGAGGGTTGAACACTGAAGCTTTCTTT
CDR3aa: CASHGGLNTEAFF
j_gene: TRBJ1-1
v_gene: TRBV6-5
d_gene: -
abundance: few